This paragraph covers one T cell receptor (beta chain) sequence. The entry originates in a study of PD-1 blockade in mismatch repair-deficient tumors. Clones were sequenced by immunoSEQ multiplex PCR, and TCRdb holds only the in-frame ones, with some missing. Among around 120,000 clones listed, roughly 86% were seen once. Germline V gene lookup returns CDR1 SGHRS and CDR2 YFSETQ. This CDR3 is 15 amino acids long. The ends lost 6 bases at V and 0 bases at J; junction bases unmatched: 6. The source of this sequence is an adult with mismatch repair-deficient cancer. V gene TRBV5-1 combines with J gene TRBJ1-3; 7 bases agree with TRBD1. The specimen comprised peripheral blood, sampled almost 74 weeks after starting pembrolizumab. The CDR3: CASKGTASSGNTIYF. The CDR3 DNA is TGCGCCAGCAAAGGGACAGCTAGCTCTGGAAACACCATATATTTT.